One and the same sample provided the 26 T cell receptor beta chains below, sequenced in a study of blood T cell repertoires in COVID-19. The assay was immunoSEQ multiplex PCR, and TCRdb's table has in-frame clones only and misses some. The sample carries about 180,000 clones, about 83% recorded once. The sequenced sample consisted of PBMCs or T cells enriched from blood (not recorded which). The receptors stem from a woman between 25 and 40 years old who had recovered from COVID-19.

The V gene is TRBV28, the J gene TRBJ1-1, with 7 bases matching TRBD1. The CDR3 has 14 amino acids. V lost 5 bases, J lost 3 bases, and 6 bases stayed unmatched. Germline V gene data show CDR1 as MDHEN and CDR2 as SYDVKM. The CDR3 DNA reads TGTGCCAGCAGTATCACAGGGGAGGACACTGAAGCTTTCTTT. Translating gives CASSITGEDTEAFF.

This sequence joins TRBV6-5 and TRBJ2-7, with 14 bases identical to TRBD2. Losses at the gene ends were 6 bases for V and 5 bases for J; bases not matched to a gene: 6. This CDR3 contains 15 residues. Germline V gene data show CDR1 as MNHEY and CDR2 as SVGAGI. The CDR3 protein is CASSQTSGRAHEQYF. CDR3 DNA: TGTGCCAGCAGCCAGACTAGCGGGAGGGCCCACGAGCAGTACTTC.

The J gene is TRBJ1-6, the V gene TRBV11-2; 11 positions agree with TRBD1. In germline, CDR1 is SGHAT, CDR2 FQNNGV. V dropped 6 bases and J dropped 9; count of bases not matched to a gene: 10. This CDR3 spans 16 amino acids. CDR3 protein: CASSPGDRGESSPLHF. The CDR3 DNA is TGTGCCAGCAGTCCCGGGGACAGGGGGGAGAGTTCACCCCTCCACTTT.

The chain is built from TRBV30 and TRBJ1-2; D is undetermined. The germline gives CDR1 GTSNPN, CDR2 SVGIG (reference sequence). The CDR3 sequence is 12 residues long. Deletions cut 0 bases from V and 2 bases from J, with 4 bases between. The CDR3 DNA reads as TGTGCCTGGAGTGTACGGAACTATGGCTACACCTTC. It encodes CAWSVRNYGYTF.

The DNA of the CDR3 is TGTGCCAGCAGTTTGGAGGGGTTGGCTACTAATGAAAAACTGTTTTTT. It encodes CASSLEGLATNEKLFF. V usage is TRBV28 and J usage is TRBJ1-4, with D possibly matching TRBD1 (5 bases). Trimming stripped 3 bases from V and 2 bases from J, with 13 bases between. CDR3 length: 16 residues. Germline CDR1 and CDR2: MDHEN and SYDVKM.

The gene calls are TRBV7-9 and TRBJ2-2, with 10 bases fitting TRBD2. Germline values: CDR1 SEHNR, CDR2 FQNEAQ (reference sequence). The CDR3 sequence is 16 residues long. Trimming cost V 1 base and J 5 bases; bases outside gene matches: 4. The CDR3 protein is CASSLGLAGDTGELFF. The CDR3 bases are TGTGCCAGCAGCTTAGGGCTAGCGGGAGATACCGGGGAGCTGTTTTTT.

V gene TRBV5-5 combines with J gene TRBJ2-7; 12 bases match TRBD2. The CDR3 totals 16 residues. Germline V gene lookup returns CDR1 SGHKS and CDR2 YYEKEE (reference sequence). Trimming at V came to 4 bases and at J to 3 bases, leaving 8 bases not matched to a gene. The CDR3 spells CASSPSTSGSRYEQYF. The CDR3 nucleotides are TGTGCCAGCAGCCCCTCGACTAGCGGGAGTCGCTACGAGCAGTACTTC.

The V and J genes are TRBV30 and TRBJ2-1; maybe TRBD2 (5 bases). This CDR3 comprises 15 residues. V was shortened by 2 bases and J by 8 bases, with 19 bases between the two germline ends. CDR1 and CDR2 from the germline V gene are GTSNPN and SVGIG (reference sequence). CDR3 nucleotides: TGTGCCTGGAGTACCCAAGGTGGGAGTGCCCATGAGCAGTTCTTC. Its translation is CAWSTQGGSAHEQFF.

V usage is TRBV2 and J usage is TRBJ1-1; D gene unclear. Germline CDR1 is SNHLY and CDR2 is FYNNEI. The CDR3 contains 15 residues. Trimming stripped 6 bases from V and 4 bases from J, with 18 bases between. CDR3 nucleotide sequence: TGTGCCAGCAGCGCGACGATGGGTAGGAGCACTGAAGCTTTCTTT. Its protein product is CASSATMGRSTEAFF.

The chain couples TRBV30 to TRBJ2-2; 7 nucleotides line up with TRBD1. V dropped 0 bases and J dropped 5; count of bases not matched to a gene: 6. The germline V gene encodes CDR1 GTSNPN and CDR2 SVGIG (reference sequence). The CDR3 runs 15 residues. This CDR3 reads CAWSVRTGLTGELFF. Written as DNA, the CDR3 is TGTGCCTGGAGTGTACGGACAGGCTTGACCGGGGAGCTGTTTTTT. Filled out from reference TRBV30 and TRBJ2-2, the complete variable domain reads SQTIHQWPATLVQPVGSPLSLECTVEGTSNPNLYWYRQAAGRGLQLLFYSVGIGQISSEVPQNLSASRPQDRQFILSSKKLLLSDSGFYLCAWSVRTGLTGELFFGEGSRLTVL.

V and J are TRBV6-5 and TRBJ2-7, with 7 bases that match TRBD1. CDR1 and CDR2 (germline): MNHEY, SVGAGI. The CDR3 totals 15 residues. J was trimmed by 0 bases and V by 6 bases; bases with no gene match: 8. CDR3 amino acids: CASSYDRAPSYEQYF. The CDR3 nucleotides are TGTGCCAGCAGCTACGACAGGGCTCCCTCCTACGAGCAGTACTTC.

The chain links TRBV7-8 to TRBJ1-2; 8 bases match TRBD1. CDR3 length: 14 residues. V was clipped by 3 bases and J by 7 bases; unmatched bases: 7. Germline CDR1 is SGHVS and CDR2 is FQNEAQ. CDR3 coding DNA: TGTGCCAGCAGCTTGGGGTTCGACAGGGGTGGCTACACCTTC. The encoded protein is CASSLGFDRGGYTF.

The V gene is TRBV2, the J gene TRBJ2-2; TRBD2 aligns across 8 bases. Per the germline V gene, CDR1 is SNHLY and CDR2 is FYNNEI. V was pared by 4 bases and J by 0 bases, with 7 bases of the junction left unmatched. CDR3 length: 17 amino acids. CDR3 nucleotides: TGTGCCAGCAGTGTTCTACGACTAGCGACGAACACCGGGGAGCTGTTTTTT. This codes for CASSVLRLATNTGELFF.

The chain employs TRBV29-1 and TRBJ1-2, with unresolved D. V was clipped by 6 bases and J by 2 bases, with 16 bases between them. Germline loops: CDR1 SQVTM, CDR2 ANQGSEA. CDR3 length equals 14 residues. The CDR3 protein is CSVLRVTENYGYTF. The CDR3 nucleotides read TGCAGCGTCCTCAGAGTAACAGAGAACTATGGCTACACCTTC.

This clone was picked up one time. This chain links TRBV5-4 with TRBJ2-7; D perhaps matches TRBD1 (5 bases). Per germline, CDR1 SGHNT and CDR2 YYREEE (reference sequence). V lost 0 bases and J lost 2, with 9 bases in between. This CDR3 has 14 residues. The CDR3 DNA is TGTGCCAGCAGCTTGGCAGGGAAACCCTACGAGCAGTACTTC. It translates to CASSLAGKPYEQYF.

The V call is TRBV6-1, the J call TRBJ2-5; tentatively, D is TRBD1 (6 bases). Trimming cost V 2 bases and J 2 bases, with 27 bases left between them. Germline-derived CDR1 and CDR2 are MNHNS and SASEGT. The CDR3 is 20 residues long. The CDR3 DNA sequence: TGTGCCAGCAGTGAAAGCCCGTGGAGAGGGGGATGGACAGAACAAGAGACCCAGTACTTC. Translation gives CASSESPWRGGWTEQETQYF.

The CDR3 spells CASRVQANTEAFF. CDR3 DNA: TGTGCCAGCAGGGTACAGGCGAACACTGAAGCTTTCTTT. This sequence joins TRBV7-2 and TRBJ1-1; a weak D match, TRBD1 (5 bases). The germline CDR1 and CDR2 sequences are SGHTA and FQGNSA. Trimming took off 6 bases at V and 1 base at J, with 9 bases between the two ends. The CDR3 spans 13 residues.

The CDR3 reads CASSAGTGGSETQYF. CDR3 DNA: TGTGCCAGCAGCGCCGGGACAGGGGGATCGGAGACCCAGTACTTC. This chain links TRBV7-8 with TRBJ2-5, with 11 bases that match TRBD1. CDR3 length equals 15 residues. CDR1 and CDR2 from the germline V gene are SGHVS and FQNEAQ. V gave up 5 bases and J gave up 5 bases; unmatched junction bases: 7.

The gene calls are TRBV28 and TRBJ2-7, with 12 bases matching TRBD2. Germline V gene lookup returns CDR1 MDHEN and CDR2 SYDVKM. The V segment lost 4 bases and the J segment 6 bases; nucleotides outside the gene matches: 7. This CDR3 has 15 residues. The CDR3 region is CASSSQTSGRAEQYF. The CDR3 bases are TGTGCCAGCAGTTCCCAGACTAGCGGGAGAGCCGAGCAGTACTTC.

This chain connects TRBV19 to TRBJ1-1; D not certain. V lost 3 bases, J lost 3 bases, and 8 bases lay in between. Looked up from germline, CDR1 is LNHDA and CDR2 is SQIVND (reference sequence). The CDR3 extends over 13 amino acids. CDR3: CASSIRSDTEAFF. CDR3 coding DNA: TGTGCCAGTAGTATCCGTAGTGACACTGAAGCTTTCTTT.

V and J are TRBV9 and TRBJ2-3, with a weak D call TRBD2 (6 bases). V lost 0 bases, J lost 2 bases, and 10 bases lay in between. CDR1 is SGDLS and CDR2 is YYNGEE in the germline V gene. The CDR3 length is 15 residues. CDR3 sequence reads: CASSVAGATTDTQYF. The CDR3 DNA reads TGTGCCAGCAGCGTAGCGGGAGCGACCACAGATACGCAGTATTTT.

The chain links TRBV5-4 to TRBJ2-1; TRBD2 agrees at 7 bases. This CDR3 comprises 15 residues. Looked up from germline, CDR1 is SGHNT and CDR2 is YYREEE (reference sequence). The trim removed 0 bases at V and 4 bases at J, leaving 4 bases unmatched. CDR3 protein: CASSLAGGGYNEQFF. The CDR3 region has the DNA TGTGCCAGCAGCTTGGCCGGCGGGGGATACAATGAGCAGTTCTTC.

This chain links TRBV23-1 with TRBJ2-4, with 10 bases lining up with TRBD2. TRBV23-1 is recorded as an ORF, its role being uncertain. The length of the CDR3 is 21 residues. The junction had 19 bases not matched to a gene; V was cut back by 2 bases and J by 3 bases. CDR3 sequence: CASSQTSGQRTSGLHKNIQYF. CDR3 nucleotide sequence: TGCGCCAGCAGTCAAACCTCTGGACAGCGGACTAGCGGACTTCACAAAAACATTCAGTACTTC.

The chain carries TRBV5-1 and TRBJ2-1; tentative D call: TRBD1 (5 bases). With 5 bases removed from V and 7 bases from J, the gap between germline ends came to 13 bases. CDR1 and CDR2 from the germline V gene are SGHRS and YFSETQ. This CDR3 spans 13 amino acids. The CDR3 DNA reads TGCGCCAGCAGGTTGACAGCTTGGAATGAGCAGTTCTTC. Its protein is CASRLTAWNEQFF.

The genes are TRBV28 and TRBJ2-2; D is possibly TRBD1 (6 bases). V dropped 3 bases and J dropped 6 bases, with 11 bases sitting between them. CDR3 length: 14 residues. Germline CDR1 is MDHEN and CDR2 is SYDVKM. CDR3 nucleotide sequence: TGTGCCAGCAGTTTCTTGGGGGCGTCCGGGGAGCTGTTTTTT. It yields the protein CASSFLGASGELFF.

V gene TRBV3-1 (or the pseudogene TRBV3-2) combines with J gene TRBJ1-2; D is unclear. V lost 0 bases and J lost 8, with 13 bases in between. Germline V gene data show CDR1 as LGHDT and CDR2 as YNNKEL (reference sequence). CDR3 length equals 14 residues. The CDR3 loop reads CASSQDRGYPGYTF. CDR3 DNA: TGTGCCAGCAGCCAAGATAGAGGGTACCCCGGCTACACCTTC.